This T cell receptor (beta chain) was identified in a study of neoadjuvant nivolumab and ipilimumab in lung cancer. Overall study results and limits: Resected tumors had greater TCR richness and clonality than uninvolved lung. Higher pretherapy blood TCR richness went with higher resected-tumor richness. Only two of four nivolumab-treated tumors gained richness and clonality by surgery. Only a small number of samples underwent TCR sequencing.

The CDR3 runs 14 residues. V shed 6 bases, J shed 3 bases, and the junction held 2 bases outside the gene matches. Germline CDR1 reads MNHEY; CDR2 reads SVGAGI. Worth noting for this clone: The antigen is undetermined.

The method was immunoSEQ multiplex PCR; TCRdb's version includes in-frame clones alone and lacks a portion of them. The sample carries fewer than 35,000 clones, 80% recorded once. The V and J genes are TRBV6-5 and TRBJ2-1; 10 positions agree with TRBD2. The sequences come from peripheral blood, collected before neoadjuvant nivolumab, alone or with ipilimumab. This receptor was taken from an adult with non-small cell lung cancer. This CDR3 is CASRSSGGYNEQFF. The CDR3 DNA follows: TGTGCCAGCAGATCTAGCGGGGGCTACAATGAGCAGTTCTTC.